This T cell receptor (beta chain) was recovered during a study of CD8 T cells in ankylosing spondylitis. As regards this clonotype: Its antigen is not identified.

In TCRdb, the 5' RACE reads were re-called with MiXCR into one record per CDR3 protein. The sample shows tens of thousands of distinct CDR3 sequences, roughly 5.3% of them seen only once. Study-level points and caveats: A CD8+ phenotype characterized the disease-linked clones, which were relatively rare in peripheral blood.

Sequencing was performed on blood, either unsorted or a sorted T cell fraction (not recorded which). This sequence was found in a male donor with ankylosing spondylitis or in good health (not recorded which).

CDR3 DNA sequence: TGCAGTCTTGGGGGACTGTGTAGCAATCAGCCCCAGCATTTT. Its protein product is CSLGGLCSNQPQHF. The chain uses TRBV20-1 and TRBJ1-5; possibly TRBD1 for D (5 bases). The CDR3 is made up of 14 amino acids. V dropped 8 bases and J dropped 0 bases, with 14 bases sitting between them. The germline CDR1 and CDR2 sequences are DFQATT and SNEGSKA (reference sequence).